Listed below are T cell receptor beta chains from one sample, sequenced in a study of cytomegalovirus exposure and HLA in healthy donors. TCRdb's table, derived via immunoSEQ multiplex PCR, lists solely in-frame clones and lacks some. The table includes about 360,000 clones, roughly 85% detected once. The sequencing sample was made of PBMCs. Receptor source: a woman under 30 in good health and CMV-seronegative. Both conserved end residues are part of each CDR3. Fields, in order: D gene, clone size, J gene, V gene, CDR3 protein, CDR3 DNA. A D gene is named only where the DNA matches it firmly. A clone size is listed for some rows: how often the clone was seen (once, few, many), or a class if it is expanded.

- - TRBJ1-4 TRBV15 CATSDRRGFRDEKLFF TGTGCCACCAGCGACCGTCGCGGGTTCCGGGATGAAAAACTGTTTTTT
TRBD1 - TRBJ2-1 TRBV19 CASSRTGGVYNEQFF TGTGCCAGTAGTAGAACAGGGGGTGTTTACAATGAGCAGTTCTTC
TRBD1 - TRBJ2-7 TRBV6-6 CASSFLQGDSYEQYF TGTGCCAGCAGTTTTCTACAGGGGGACTCCTACGAGCAGTACTTC
- - TRBJ1-5 TRBV27 CASSLSGSFSNQPQHF TGTGCCAGCAGTCTCTCAGGGTCCTTTAGCAATCAGCCCCAGCATTTT
- - TRBJ2-7 TRBV10-2 CASREGVQGVEQYF TGCGCCAGCCGTGAGGGAGTCCAGGGCGTCGAGCAGTACTTC
- - TRBJ2-7 TRBV13 CASSPPGVDEQYF TGTGCCAGCAGCCCCCCGGGTGTGGACGAGCAGTACTTC
TRBD1 - TRBJ1-5 TRBV5-8 CASSRTGGINQPQHF TGTGCCAGCAGCCGGACAGGGGGCATCAATCAGCCCCAGCATTTT
TRBD1 - TRBJ1-2 TRBV2 CASRQTGAANYGYTF TGTGCCAGCAGGCAAACAGGGGCAGCTAACTATGGCTACACCTTC
- - TRBJ1-5 TRBV4-1 CASSQDSTSNQPQHF TGCGCCAGCAGCCAAGACAGTACTAGCAATCAGCCCCAGCATTTT
- - TRBJ2-1 TRBV4-1 CASSQASQDIYNEQFF TGCGCCAGCAGCCAAGCCTCCCAGGACATATACAATGAGCAGTTCTTC
TRBD1 - TRBJ1-5 TRBV27 CASSLRQGSHSNQPQHF TGTGCCAGCAGTTTAAGACAGGGGTCCCATAGCAATCAGCCCCAGCATTTT
- - TRBJ2-2 TRBV11-2 CASSFPSQGIIVDTGELFF TGTGCCAGCAGCTTCCCGTCACAGGGTATTATTGTCGACACCGGGGAGCTGTTTTTT
- - TRBJ2-2 TRBV5-4 CASSPIGGTLNTGELFF TGTGCCAGCAGCCCCATAGGGGGAACCCTCAACACCGGGGAGCTGTTTTTT
- - TRBJ2-1 TRBV20-1 CSAVQGNEQFF TGCAGTGCCGTACAGGGCAATGAGCAGTTCTTC
TRBD2 - TRBJ2-1 TRBV9 CASSPSGSSYNEQFF TGTGCCAGCAGCCCAAGCGGGAGCTCCTACAATGAGCAGTTCTTC
- - TRBJ2-7 TRBV9 CASSLRQDAEQYF TGTGCCAGCAGCCTCAGACAGGACGCCGAGCAGTACTTC
TRBD1 - TRBJ1-1 TRBV30 CAWNQLTGGTEAFF TGTGCCTGGAACCAACTGACAGGGGGCACTGAAGCTTTCTTT
- - TRBJ1-2 TRBV19 CASTLNQPGRISGYTF TGTGCCAGTACCCTAAATCAGCCGGGGAGGATAAGTGGCTACACCTTC
- - TRBJ1-5 TRBV10-2 CASSPGRGIDSNQPQHF TGCGCCAGCAGCCCTGGGCGCGGGATAGATAGCAATCAGCCCCAGCATTTT
TRBD2 once TRBJ2-5 TRBV5-1 CASSLGPAGGDQETQYF TGCGCCAGCAGCTTGGGCCCAGCGGGAGGTGACCAAGAGACCCAGTACTTC
TRBD1 - TRBJ1-2 TRBV19 CASSSSTGENYGYTF TGTGCCAGTAGTAGCTCGACAGGGGAGAACTATGGCTACACCTTC
TRBD2 - TRBJ2-7 TRBV27 CASSLFSRGLAGSEQYF TGTGCCAGCAGTTTATTCTCTAGGGGACTAGCGGGGAGCGAGCAGTACTTC